Following are 19 T cell receptor beta chains from one sample sequenced in a study of cytomegalovirus exposure and HLA in healthy donors (dated by TCRdb to the late 2010s). Library preparation was by the immunoSEQ multiplex PCR assay. For the multiplex PCR, a mixture combining 60 forward primers for TCR Vbeta segments and 13 reverse primers for TCR Jbeta segments was used. TCRdb stores this immuneACCESS table with in-frame sequences only. Part of the clones is absent; in the studies checked, under half of the shortfall reflects unresolved V genes, and no reason is known for the rest. The sample table holds around 120,000 clones, of which roughly 9% were seen once. The ten largest clones take up less than 4% of the sample. What was sequenced was PBMCs. Every receptor here comes from a man aged 25 to 45 in good health and CMV-seronegative.

This clone has more than one count but fewer than ten. The rearrangement links TRBV5-1 to TRBJ1-2; 7 positions agree with TRBD1. The germline CDR1 and CDR2 sequences are SGHRS and YFSETQ. The CDR3 runs to 13 residues. After removal of 6 bases from V and 4 bases from J, the junction contained 6 bases not matched to a gene. Here the CDR3 DNA reads TGCGCCAGCACCCCGGGACAGCCCTATGGCTACACCTTC. Translated: CASTPGQPYGYTF.

This clone occurred a few times. This rearrangement joins TRBV7-8 to TRBJ2-3, with 12 bases lining up with TRBD2. This CDR3 comprises 18 residues. After removal of 2 bases from V and 0 bases from J, the junction contained 6 bases not matched to a gene. Germline CDR1 and CDR2: SGHVS and FQNEAQ. CDR3 residues: CASSLSHGTSGSTDTQYF. CDR3 in DNA: TGTGCCAGCAGCTTAAGCCATGGGACTAGCGGGAGCACAGATACGCAGTATTTT.

The rearrangement joins TRBV19 to TRBJ1-2; tentatively, D is TRBD1 (6 bases). Germline loops: CDR1 LNHDA, CDR2 SQIVND (reference sequence). V was pared by 5 bases and J by 1 base, with 14 bases between. CDR3 length: 15 residues. The CDR3 here is CASSARTDLNYGYTF. The DNA of the CDR3 is TGTGCCAGTAGTGCCCGGACAGATCTTAACTATGGCTACACCTTC.

A few counts support this clone. The chain uses TRBV28 and TRBJ2-5; 7 nucleotides line up with TRBD1. V lost 4 bases to trimming and J lost 9 bases; unmatched junction nucleotides: 2. The CDR3 runs 11 residues. Germline V gene lookup returns CDR1 MDHEN and CDR2 SYDVKM. The CDR3 reads CASSWQGAQYF. The CDR3 nucleotides are TGTGCCAGCAGTTGGCAGGGGGCCCAGTACTTC.

This chain uses TRBV5-4 with TRBJ1-5; TRBD1 matches at 7 bases. The J segment lost 7 bases and the V segment lost 3 bases, leaving 7 bases of the junction unmatched. The CDR3 consists of 14 residues. Germline loops: CDR1 SGHNT, CDR2 YYREEE (reference sequence). CDR3 residues: CASSSEGAWQPQHF. The CDR3 nucleotides read TGTGCCAGCAGCTCCGAGGGGGCATGGCAGCCCCAGCATTTT.

The J gene is TRBJ1-1, the V gene TRBV6-5; maybe TRBD1 (5 bases). V lost 5 bases, J lost 7 bases, and 20 bases lay in between. In germline, CDR1 is MNHEY, CDR2 SVGAGI. The CDR3 covers 15 residues. CDR3 in amino acids: CASSNSGAYSGEAFF. CDR3 sequence (DNA): TGTGCCAGCAGTAATTCCGGGGCTTATAGCGGTGAAGCTTTCTTT.

This clone was observed a handful of times. The V gene is TRBV19, the J gene TRBJ2-7; D possibly corresponds to TRBD2 (5 bases). This CDR3 region has 14 residues. V lost 3 bases and J lost 0, with 9 bases in between. Germline CDR1 reads LNHDA; CDR2 reads SQIVND (reference sequence). CDR3 DNA sequence: TGTGCCAGTAGTATGCAGCGGACCTCCTACGAGCAGTACTTC. It encodes CASSMQRTSYEQYF.

The J gene is TRBJ2-2, the V gene TRBV13, with 7 nucleotides matching TRBD1. Germline V gene data show CDR1 as PRHDT and CDR2 as FYEKMQ (reference sequence). The CDR3 has 14 amino acids. With 5 bases clipped from V and 7 bases from J, the junction kept 7 bases outside the gene matches. CDR3 nucleotide sequence: TGTGCCAGCAGCCGACAGGGCGGTGGCGGGGAGCTGTTTTTT. It yields the protein CASSRQGGGGELFF.

This clone has more than one count but fewer than ten. V gene TRBV5-1 combines with J gene TRBJ2-2; 9 positions agree with TRBD2. With V trimmed by 4 bases and J by 7 bases, 8 bases remained unmatched. The CDR3 length is 15 residues. Per the germline V gene, CDR1 is SGHRS and CDR2 is YFSETQ. Written as DNA, the CDR3 is TGCGCCAGCAGCCCTGGGACTAGCCATAGCGGGGAGCTGTTTTTT. Protein product: CASSPGTSHSGELFF.

This clone was counted a few times. The chain carries TRBV28 and TRBJ2-5; D call uncertain. The CDR3 contains 15 residues. Germline values: CDR1 MDHEN, CDR2 SYDVKM. V was shortened by 5 bases and J by 2 bases, with 15 bases between the two germline ends. The chain's CDR3 is CASSLRGSNQETQYF. The CDR3, as DNA: TGTGCCAGCAGTCTACGCGGCAGCAATCAAGAGACCCAGTACTTC.

There are a few counts of this clone. The chain employs TRBV5-6 and TRBJ2-7; the match to TRBD1 covers 7 bases. The germline gives CDR1 SGHDT, CDR2 YYEEEE. After removal of 0 bases from V and 7 bases from J, the junction contained 7 bases not matched to a gene. The CDR3 sequence is 14 residues long. The CDR3 protein is CASSLVRGRGEQYF. The CDR3 DNA is TGTGCCAGCAGCTTGGTTAGGGGGCGTGGGGAGCAGTACTTC.

V gene TRBV5-6 combines with J gene TRBJ2-3; 7 bases are a match to TRBD1. CDR1 and CDR2 from the germline V gene are SGHDT and YYEEEE. The V segment lost 6 bases and the J segment 0 bases; nucleotides outside the gene matches: 4. The CDR3 spans 14 residues. CDR3 residues: CASIHRGSTDTQYF. Written as DNA, the CDR3 is TGTGCCAGCATCCACAGGGGAAGCACAGATACGCAGTATTTT. The variable domain in full, completed from reference TRBV5-6 and TRBJ2-3, reads DAGVTQSPTHLIKTRGQQVTLRCSPKSGHDTVSWYQQALGQGPQFIFQYYEEEERQRGNFPDRFSGHQFPNYSSELNVNALLLGDSALYLCASIHRGSTDTQYFGPGTRLTVL.

The chain uses TRBV5-1 and TRBJ2-5; possible D gene TRBD1, 7 bases. Germline V gene lookup returns CDR1 SGHRS and CDR2 YFSETQ. V was cut by 3 bases and J by 2 bases, with 11 bases left in between. The CDR3 spans 14 residues. The CDR3 region is CASSWGDRQETQYF. CDR3 DNA sequence: TGCGCCAGCAGCTGGGGGGACAGACAAGAGACCCAGTACTTC.

The chain is built from TRBV7-8 and TRBJ2-5; 7 bases line up with TRBD1. The CDR3 contains 15 residues. Looked up from germline, CDR1 is SGHVS and CDR2 is FQNEAQ. V was clipped by 6 bases and J by 5 bases; unmatched bases: 12. As DNA, the CDR3 is TGTGCCAGCAGAACCGGAACAGGGGCTGGCGAGACCCAGTACTTC. The encoded protein is CASRTGTGAGETQYF.

V and J are TRBV27 and TRBJ1-5; a weak D match, TRBD1 (5 bases). In germline, CDR1 is MNHEY, CDR2 SMNVEV (reference sequence). V dropped 1 base and J dropped 7 bases, with 8 bases sitting between them. The CDR3 length is 13 residues. This chain's CDR3 is CASSLLGGQPQHF. As DNA, the CDR3 is TGTGCCAGCAGTTTATTGGGGGGACAGCCCCAGCATTTT.

This rearrangement joins TRBV7-9 to TRBJ2-5, with D possibly TRBD2 on 6 matching bases. Germline-derived CDR1 and CDR2 are SEHNR and FQNEAQ (reference sequence). The CDR3 extends over 13 amino acids. The germline V and J ends were trimmed by 5 bases and 4 bases, with 11 bases remaining between them. This chain's CDR3 is CASSPEGRETQYF. DNA of the CDR3: TGTGCCAGCAGCCCGGAGGGACGAGAGACCCAGTACTTC.

This chain uses TRBV11-3 with TRBJ1-2, with D possibly matching TRBD1 (6 bases). Germline values: CDR1 SGHNT, CDR2 YENEEA. V was shortened by 2 bases and J by 8 bases, with 15 bases between the two germline ends. The CDR3 has 14 residues. For the CDR3, the DNA is TGTGCCAGCAGCTTAATCTCTGGCAGGGGCGGCTACACCTTC. Protein product: CASSLISGRGGYTF.

In this sample, this clone turned up a few times. The rearrangement links TRBV2 to TRBJ1-2; TRBD1 is a possible D gene (5 bases). Trimming stripped 4 bases from V and 2 bases from J, with 8 bases between. The CDR3 loop spans 13 amino acids. Germline loops: CDR1 SNHLY, CDR2 FYNNEI. CDR3 bases: TGTGCCAGCAGTGGGACACCGAACTATGGCTACACCTTC. This gives the protein CASSGTPNYGYTF.

This rearrangement joins TRBV6-7 to TRBJ2-7; 8 nucleotides agree with TRBD2. TRBV6-7 is labeled an ORF, and its function is uncertain. The CDR3 is 15 amino acids. The trim removed 4 bases at V and 3 bases at J, leaving 8 bases unmatched. CDR3 in amino acids: CASSSLSGSLYEQYF. In DNA, the CDR3 is TGTGCCAGCAGTTCCCTAAGCGGGAGTCTCTACGAGCAGTACTTC.